The present T cell receptor (beta chain) was sequenced within a study of blood T cell repertoires in COVID-19. Overall study: Researchers got acute and convalescent COVID-19 samples from the United States, Italy and Spain. PBMCs, B-cell-depleted T cells, or T cells provided the cDNA or gDNA that made up the material.

This clone was seen once. In the original workflow: Nucleated cell number was recorded as an estimate derived from reference gene primer amplification. Profiled with immunoSEQ multiplex PCR; TCRdb holds only in-frame clones, not every one. The V and J calls and clone size are taken from that table; D and trimming were inferred from the DNA. The sample has 200,000 to 250,000 clones; roughly 80% are singletons. The CDR3 consists of 19 residues. V dropped 1 base and J dropped 4; count of bases not matched to a gene: 12. Germline V gene data show CDR1 as MGHRA and CDR2 as YSYEKL. The chain recombines TRBV4-1 with TRBJ2-3, with 12 bases lining up with TRBD2. This TCR came from a woman aged 80 or over with acute or convalescent COVID-19. Material: peripheral blood. DNA of the CDR3: TGCGCCAGCAGCCAAGCCGGCGCGACTAGCGGGAGTATGGCAGATACGCAGTATTTT. It is translated as CASSQAGATSGSMADTQYF.